This TCR beta chain was recorded in a study of OX40 agonist ivuxolimab in advanced cancers. Overall study results and limits: Expanded clones belonging to CD8+ T cells outnumbered, on average, those of CD4+. With doses of 0.1 to 3.0 mg/kg, CD4+ and CD8+ blood T cells had undergone clonal expansion by week 6.

TCRdb keeps only in-frame clones here, not all; method: immunoSEQ multiplex PCR. This table holds some 69,000 clones, roughly 87% found once. Sampled blood was obtained at baseline, cycle 4 day 1, and cycle 7 day 1. A remark on this clone: The antigen remains unidentified.

Germline CDR1 reads SGHAT; CDR2 reads FQNNGV. Between the trimmed V and J ends, which lost 5 bases and 1 base, there was a span of 14 bases. There are 15 residues in the CDR3. This clonotype was obtained from an adult with an advanced solid tumor such as melanoma, head and neck, liver or kidney cancer. The material sequenced was CD4+ or CD8+ T cells sorted from blood, taken in a trial of the OX40 agonist ivuxolimab. The chain has TRBV11-2 and TRBJ1-1; D uncertain. CDR3 sequence reads: CASSHSPFSNTEAFF. The CDR3 coding sequence is TGTGCCAGCAGCCATTCCCCCTTCTCGAACACTGAAGCTTTCTTT.